These 3 T cell receptor beta chains were sequenced from one sample in a study of CD8+ T cells in alopecia areata listed by TCRdb under 2018. What this sample's time point label stands for: about 5 months on oral tofacitinib. The sample's treatment or condition label is to be understood as: oral pan-JAK inhibitor, 5-10 mg twice daily. Libraries came from the immunoSEQ multiplex PCR assay. RNA was extracted from all samples and reverse transcribed into cDNA, which served as template for TCR sequencing. Sourced from immuneACCESS, this table was stored by TCRdb with only in-frame sequences that have V and J called. A share of the clones is absent; for the studies checked, an unresolved V gene accounts for under half, and the remainder has no known explanation. Across this sample there are some 80,000 clones, with around 65% seen only once. Of the sample, about 20% is held by the ten largest clones. The sequences come from CD8+ T cells sorted from blood, collected at week 24, from a patient treated with tofacitinib. The receptors were sampled from a human donor with alopecia areata.

This chain connects TRBV14 to TRBJ2-7; D perhaps matches TRBD2 (6 bases). Germline loops: CDR1 SGHDN, CDR2 FVKESK. The length of the CDR3 is 17 residues. Trimming stripped 4 bases from V and 0 bases from J, with 19 bases between. CDR3 coding DNA: TGTGCCAGCAGCCTACTCTCAGACGGGGGTCTCTCCTACGAGCAGTACTTC. Its protein is CASSLLSDGGLSYEQYF.

This chain links TRBV6-5 with TRBJ1-2, with 10 bases fitting TRBD1. The CDR3 consists of 13 residues. V was pared by 10 bases and J by 4 bases, with 6 bases of the junction left unmatched. Germline lookup yields CDR1 MNHEY and CDR2 SVGAGI. The CDR3 protein is CAISTGGIYGYTF. CDR3 nucleotides: TGTGCCATCTCGACAGGGGGCATCTATGGCTACACCTTC.

J is TRBJ2-7 and V is TRBV7-8, with a weak D call TRBD1 (5 bases). Between the trimmed V and J ends, which lost 5 bases and 2 bases, there was a span of 16 bases. Germline CDR1 is SGHVS and CDR2 is FQNEAQ. The length of the CDR3 is 15 residues. CDR3 bases: TGTGCCAGCAGCCCAAGGGGTACCACAACCTACGAGCAGTACTTC. Translating it yields CASSPRGTTTYEQYF.